This TCR beta chain was found in a study of T cells in Graves' hyperthyroidism and ophthalmopathy. General observations from the study: Most clonotypes that expanded in the thyroid above 0.001 also showed up in blood.

The hyperthyroidism patients had all been newly diagnosed, and their disease duration was under 2 months. Their ages ranged from 18 to 65 years. The V gene's germline CDR1 is DFQATT and CDR2 SNEGSKA (reference sequence). Trimming cost V 3 bases and J 4 bases, with 13 bases left between them. This CDR3 is built from 14 residues. There are many counts of this clonotype. What it recognizes is unknown. RNA transcripts served as the template for amplifying TCR beta CDR3 regions. A set of HTBI primers served as the primers for a first-round RT-PCR of the TCR CDR3. In TCRdb, the multiplex PCR reads were re-called with MiXCR into one record per CDR3 protein. The table includes almost 600,000 distinct CDR3 sequences, just over 45% detected once.

The origin of this receptor is a woman aged 18-35 years with Graves' hyperthyroidism. The chain employs TRBV20-1 and TRBJ1-5; unclear D gene. Source material: peripheral blood or thyroid tissue (not recorded which). The CDR3 spells CSARGSRGNQPQHF. CDR3 nucleotides: TGCAGTGCTAGGGGGTCGCGCGGGAATCAGCCCCAGCATTTT.